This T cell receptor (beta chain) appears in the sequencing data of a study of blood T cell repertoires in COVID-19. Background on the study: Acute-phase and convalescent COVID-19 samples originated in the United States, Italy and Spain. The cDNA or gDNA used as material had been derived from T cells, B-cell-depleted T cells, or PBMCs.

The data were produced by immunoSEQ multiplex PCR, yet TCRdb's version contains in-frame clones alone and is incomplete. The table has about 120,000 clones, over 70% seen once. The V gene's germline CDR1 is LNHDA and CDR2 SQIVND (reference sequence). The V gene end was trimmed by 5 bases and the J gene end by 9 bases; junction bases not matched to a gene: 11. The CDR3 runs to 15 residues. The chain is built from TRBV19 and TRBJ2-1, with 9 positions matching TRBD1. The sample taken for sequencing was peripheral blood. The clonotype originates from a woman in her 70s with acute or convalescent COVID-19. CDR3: CASSLGTGNWAEQFF. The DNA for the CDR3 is TGTGCCAGTAGTCTCGGGACAGGGAATTGGGCTGAGCAGTTCTTC.